These T cell receptor beta chains were read from a single sample in a study of long-term antiretroviral therapy in people with HIV. Assay: immunoSEQ multiplex PCR; the TCRdb copy retains only in-frame clones and omits some. This table holds 20,000 to 25,000 clones, more than 70% found once. Sequencing was performed on unsorted PBMCs, taken 1.3 years after starting antiretroviral therapy. Every receptor here comes from a man in his 60s with HIV. Each CDR3 is given with its conserved first and last residue. The D gene is left open where the match is weak. Expanded clones get a size class; other rows say once, few or many, or leave the size out.

V gene: TRBV5-6; clone size: once; D gene: TRBD2; J gene: TRBJ2-7; CDR3 DNA: TGTGCCAGCAGCTTGGAACGGGAGGGATACGAGCAGTACTTC; CDR3 protein: CASSLEREGYEQYF
V gene: TRBV19; clone size: NA; D gene: NA; J gene: TRBJ1-4; CDR3 DNA: TGTGCCAGCTCTGCTGCTTGGAGAGGGACAACTAATGAAAAACTGTTTTTT; CDR3 protein: CASSAAWRGTTNEKLFF
V gene: TRBV5-1; clone size: NA; D gene: NA; J gene: TRBJ1-2; CDR3 DNA: TGCGCCAGCAGCCCACGAGGGTCGCATGGCTACACCTTC; CDR3 protein: CASSPRGSHGYTF
V gene: TRBV30; clone size: NA; D gene: NA; J gene: TRBJ1-1; CDR3 DNA: TGTGCCTGGAAATCCCGGAGCACACCTGAAGCTTTCTTT; CDR3 protein: CAWKSRSTPEAFF
V gene: TRBV5-1; clone size: NA; D gene: NA; J gene: TRBJ1-1; CDR3 DNA: TGCGCCAGCAGCTGGACCGCAGGGGACACTGAAGCTTTCTTT; CDR3 protein: CASSWTAGDTEAFF
V gene: TRBV7-2; clone size: NA; D gene: NA; J gene: TRBJ2-7; CDR3 DNA: TGTGCCAGCAGCTTAGCGTTAAGAGGCGAGCAGTACTTC; CDR3 protein: CASSLALRGEQYF
V gene: TRBV28; clone size: NA; D gene: TRBD1; J gene: TRBJ1-5; CDR3 DNA: TGTGCCAGCAGCCGACAGGGCTACAATCAGCCCCAGCATTTT; CDR3 protein: CASSRQGYNQPQHF
V gene: TRBV7-2; clone size: NA; D gene: NA; J gene: TRBJ1-1; CDR3 DNA: TGTGCCAGCAGCCCCTTGACCCAGGTAATTAGAGGAGCTTTCTTT; CDR3 protein: CASSPLTQVIRGAFF
V gene: TRBV7-9; clone size: NA; D gene: TRBD1; J gene: TRBJ1-5; CDR3 DNA: TGTGCCAGCAGCCCCCTCTCCGGGACAGGGTCTGGGGCGCCCCAGCATTTT; CDR3 protein: CASSPLSGTGSGAPQHF
V gene: TRBV11-2; clone size: NA; D gene: NA; J gene: TRBJ1-6; CDR3 DNA: TGTGCCAGCAGCTTTTACCTACAGAGTAATTCACCCCTCCACTTT; CDR3 protein: CASSFYLQSNSPLHF
V gene: TRBV7-2; clone size: NA; D gene: NA; J gene: TRBJ2-6; CDR3 DNA: TGTGCCAGCAGCTTTGGCCAGCCGTCGGGGGCCAACGTCCTGACTTTC; CDR3 protein: CASSFGQPSGANVLTF
V gene: TRBV14; clone size: NA; D gene: TRBD1; J gene: TRBJ2-7; CDR3 DNA: TGTGCCAGCAGCCCACGGACAGGAGGCGAGCAGTACTTC; CDR3 protein: CASSPRTGGEQYF
V gene: TRBV30; clone size: NA; D gene: NA; J gene: TRBJ1-2; CDR3 DNA: TGTGCCTGGAGCGACGGACAGCACATTTCCTATGGCTACACCTTC; CDR3 protein: CAWSDGQHISYGYTF
V gene: TRBV5-1; clone size: NA; D gene: TRBD1; J gene: TRBJ1-4; CDR3 DNA: TGCGCCAGCAGCTGGGGGGACAGGGGGATTGAAAAACTGTTTTTT; CDR3 protein: CASSWGDRGIEKLFF
V gene: TRBV5-1; clone size: NA; D gene: NA; J gene: TRBJ2-2; CDR3 DNA: TGCGCCAGCAGCTTGGACGTGACCACCGGGGAGCTGTTTTTT; CDR3 protein: CASSLDVTTGELFF
V gene: TRBV9; clone size: NA; D gene: NA; J gene: TRBJ1-5; CDR3 DNA: TGTGCCAGCAGCGTAACCGACAGTAGCAATCAGCCCCAGCATTTT; CDR3 protein: CASSVTDSSNQPQHF
V gene: TRBV5-1; clone size: NA; D gene: NA; J gene: TRBJ1-1; CDR3 DNA: TGCGCCAGCAGCTTGGGCCCGGGGGTGCGCACTGAAGCTTTCTTT; CDR3 protein: CASSLGPGVRTEAFF
V gene: TRBV4-1; clone size: NA; D gene: NA; J gene: TRBJ1-6; CDR3 DNA: TGCGCCAGCAGCCAAGAGGTTGAAGACGGGGGCTCCTATAATTCACCCCTCCACTTT; CDR3 protein: CASSQEVEDGGSYNSPLHF